These 21 T cell receptor beta chains were sequenced from one sample in a study of shared clonotypes between healthy human individuals. Only in-frame clones appear in the TCRdb table, and some are missing; sequencing was by immunoSEQ multiplex PCR. The sample yields hundreds of thousands of clones, under 80% seen once. Specimen: memory CD4+ T cells sorted from blood. As for subset: CD45RA-negative fraction. These receptors were obtained from a woman between 25 and 40 years old in good health.

The chain has TRBV28 and TRBJ1-5, with D possibly TRBD1 on 5 matching bases. The CDR3 is made up of 13 amino acids. Per the germline V gene, CDR1 is MDHEN and CDR2 is SYDVKM. V gave up 6 bases and J gave up 7 bases, with 13 bases separating them. The CDR3, as DNA: TGTGCCAGCAGATCAGGGAACGACCAGCCCCAGCATTTT. This gives the protein CASRSGNDQPQHF.

J is TRBJ2-3 and V is TRBV29-1; weak D call: TRBD2 (6 bases). The CDR3 has 13 amino acids. Germline CDR1 reads SQVTM; CDR2 reads ANQGSEA. V was pared by 3 bases and J by 2 bases, with 9 bases between. The CDR3 DNA reads as TGCAGCGTTGATCCTAGCGCCACAGATACGCAGTATTTT. It yields the protein CSVDPSATDTQYF.

The V and J genes are TRBV10-3 and TRBJ1-1; 8 bases are a match to TRBD1. J was trimmed by 4 bases and V by 4 bases; bases with no gene match: 8. The CDR3 totals 15 residues. Germline V gene sequence: CDR1 ENHRY, CDR2 SYGVKD. CDR3 sequence: CAISGTGQATTEAFF. As DNA, the CDR3 is TGTGCCATCAGTGGCACGGGACAGGCGACCACTGAAGCTTTCTTT.

This clone was picked up a small number of times. The chain couples TRBV6-1 to TRBJ1-5; D not resolved. CDR3 length equals 14 residues. Trimming shortened V by 4 bases and J by 0 bases, and 7 bases separated the two germline ends. Germline CDR1 MNHNS, CDR2 SASEGT. The CDR3 DNA is TGTGCCAGCAGTGGAGACTTTAGCAATCAGCCCCAGCATTTT. It is translated as CASSGDFSNQPQHF.

Here the CDR3 reads CASSLAQAYNEQFF. The CDR3 bases are TGTGCCAGCAGCTTAGCGCAGGCGTACAATGAGCAGTTCTTC. This chain links TRBV7-9 with TRBJ2-1; D remains unclear. CDR3 length: 14 residues. Between the trimmed V and J ends, which lost 0 bases and 4 bases, there was a span of 7 bases. Looked up from germline, CDR1 is SEHNR and CDR2 is FQNEAQ (reference sequence).

This chain uses TRBV14 with TRBJ2-7, with 8 bases matching TRBD2. Trimming cost V 1 base and J 4 bases; bases outside gene matches: 6. Germline values: CDR1 SGHDN, CDR2 FVKESK. The CDR3 extends over 15 amino acids. Written as DNA, the CDR3 is TGTGCCAGCAGCCAAGCGGTAGCGGGGCGTTACGAGCAGTACTTC. Protein product: CASSQAVAGRYEQYF.

With respect to this clone: Other DNA variants within this sample encode the same CDR3. The chain is built from TRBV28 and TRBJ1-2; D is ambiguous. CDR3 length: 14 amino acids. The germline V and J ends were trimmed by 1 base and 1 base, with 7 bases remaining between them. Germline lookup yields CDR1 MDHEN and CDR2 SYDVKM. The CDR3 nucleotides read TGTGCCAGCAGTTTATCGCGGGGTAACTATGGCTACACCTTC. Protein sequence: CASSLSRGNYGYTF.

The chain carries TRBV5-8 and TRBJ2-5; D remains unclear. Germline V gene lookup returns CDR1 SGHTS and CDR2 YDEGEE. The V end lost 4 bases, the J end lost 2 bases, and 12 bases lay between the germline ends. The CDR3 covers 14 residues. Written as DNA, the CDR3 is TGTGCCAGCAGCCCCCAGTGGGATCAAGAGACCCAGTACTTC. Translation gives CASSPQWDQETQYF.

The sample holds a few counts of this clone. This sequence joins TRBV18 and TRBJ1-3; D call uncertain. The CDR3 loop spans 16 amino acids. Looked up from germline, CDR1 is KGHSH and CDR2 is LQKENI. The V and J ends lost 1 base and 1 base respectively, with 11 bases between them. DNA for the CDR3: TGTGCCAGCTCACCACTAAGTCCAGAGTCTGGAAACACCATATATTTT. Amino acids: CASSPLSPESGNTIYF. Variable domain in full (rest from reference TRBV18 and TRBJ1-3): NAGVMQNPRHLVRRRGQEARLRCSPMKGHSHVYWYRQLPEEGLKFMVYLQKENIIDESGMPKERFSAEFPKEGPSILRIQQVVRGDSAAYFCASSPLSPESGNTIYFGEGSWLTVV.

This chain connects TRBV4-1 to TRBJ2-7, with a tentative D call TRBD1 (5 bases). V was cut by 4 bases and J by 4 bases, with 17 bases left in between. The germline gives CDR1 MGHRA, CDR2 YSYEKL. The CDR3 totals 15 residues. DNA of the CDR3: TGCGCCAGCAGCCGGAACGCCAGGGTTAATTACGAGCAGTACTTC. Translating it yields CASSRNARVNYEQYF.

This chain joins TRBV9 and TRBJ2-1, with D possibly matching TRBD2 (6 bases). This CDR3 is 16 amino acids long. V was clipped by 4 bases and J by 3 bases, with 17 bases between them. CDR1 is SGDLS and CDR2 is YYNGEE in the germline V gene. The CDR3 loop is CASSPGLGTGYNEQFF. CDR3 in DNA: TGTGCCAGCAGCCCCGGCCTTGGGACTGGCTACAATGAGCAGTTCTTC.

The rearrangement links TRBV7-8 to TRBJ1-3; maybe TRBD1 (6 bases). The germline V gene encodes CDR1 SGHVS and CDR2 FQNEAQ. Trimming removed 5 bases from V and 0 bases from J, with 17 bases in between. This CDR3 has 17 residues. Written as DNA, the CDR3 is TGTGCCAGCAGCCCACATCAGGGGACCCCCTCTGGAAACACCATATATTTT. This codes for CASSPHQGTPSGNTIYF. Drawing the rest from reference TRBV7-8 and TRBJ1-3, the complete variable domain is GAGVSQSPRYKVAKRGQDVALRCDPISGHVSLFWYQQALGQGPEFLTYFQNEAQLDKSGLPSDRFFAERPEGSVSTLKIQRTQQEDSAVYLCASSPHQGTPSGNTIYFGEGSWLTVV.

The chain employs TRBV7-8 and TRBJ2-7; 13 nucleotides agree with TRBD2. Germline V gene data show CDR1 as SGHVS and CDR2 as FQNEAQ. The CDR3 extends over 16 amino acids. With 4 bases clipped from V and 6 bases from J, the junction kept 9 bases outside the gene matches. The CDR3 reads CASSSRLAGGMGEQYF. The CDR3 bases are TGTGCCAGCAGCTCTCGACTAGCGGGAGGTATGGGCGAGCAGTACTTC. Full variable domain (outside the CDR3, taken from reference TRBV7-8 and TRBJ2-7): GAGVSQSPRYKVAKRGQDVALRCDPISGHVSLFWYQQALGQGPEFLTYFQNEAQLDKSGLPSDRFFAERPEGSVSTLKIQRTQQEDSAVYLCASSSRLAGGMGEQYFGPGTRLTVT.

This clone appeared once. This chain uses TRBV7-9 with TRBJ2-1; 13 bases match TRBD2. V shed 3 bases, J shed 7 bases, and the junction held 6 bases outside the gene matches. This CDR3 is 16 amino acids long. Germline loops: CDR1 SEHNR, CDR2 FQNEAQ (reference sequence). The CDR3: CASSLGLAGFLNEQFF. Written as DNA, the CDR3 is TGTGCCAGCAGCTTGGGACTAGCGGGATTTCTGAATGAGCAGTTCTTC.

V is TRBV7-6 and J is TRBJ2-1; 8 positions agree with TRBD2. CDR1 SGHVS and CDR2 FNYEAQ come from the germline V gene. Unmatched junction bases numbered 5, after V lost 0 bases and J lost 7 bases. This CDR3 spans 15 amino acids. The CDR3 loop reads CASSLASGGRNEQFF. CDR3 DNA sequence: TGTGCCAGCAGCTTAGCTTCGGGGGGGCGGAATGAGCAGTTCTTC.

This chain uses TRBV7-2 with TRBJ2-7, with D unresolved. V lost 4 bases to trimming and J lost 5 bases, with 9 bases between them. CDR3 length: 12 amino acids. CDR1 and CDR2 from the germline V gene are SGHTA and FQGNSA. The DNA for the CDR3 is TGTGCCAGCAGCTCCCAGAGAAACGAGCAGTACTTC. Encoded protein: CASSSQRNEQYF.

V is TRBV10-3 and J is TRBJ1-5; the D is unclear. V was cut by 8 bases and J by 3 bases, with 5 bases left in between. The CDR3 has 11 amino acids. Germline V gives CDR1 ENHRY, CDR2 SYGVKD. The CDR3, as DNA: TGTGCCATCGGAACCAATCAGCCCCAGCATTTT. Its protein product is CAIGTNQPQHF.

The V call is TRBV18, the J call TRBJ1-2; 8 bases agree with TRBD1. Trimming removed 6 bases from V and 3 bases from J; junction bases left unmatched: 3. CDR1 and CDR2 from the germline V gene are KGHSH and LQKENI. The CDR3 loop spans 13 amino acids. DNA of the CDR3: TGTGCCAGCTCGCAGGACAGGGACTATGGCTACACCTTC. Protein sequence: CASSQDRDYGYTF.

CDR3 DNA: TGCGCCAGCAGCCAAGGAAACAGGGGATTTTTT. Its translation is CASSQGNRGFF. The chain employs TRBV4-1 and TRBJ1-4; 7 positions agree with TRBD1. V trimming: 1 base; J trimming: 17 bases; junction bases outside the gene matches: 4. The germline gives CDR1 MGHRA, CDR2 YSYEKL. The CDR3 length is 11 residues.

The chain employs TRBV28 and TRBJ1-2, with 8 bases matching TRBD1. The CDR3 runs 13 residues. CDR1 and CDR2 from the germline V gene are MDHEN and SYDVKM. J gave up 8 bases and V 2 bases, and 4 bases lay outside the gene matches. In nucleotides, the CDR3 is TGTGCCAGCAGTTTAGGACAGGGTATCGGCTACACCTTC. It encodes CASSLGQGIGYTF.

In this sample, this clone turned up a few times. The CDR3 DNA is TGTGCCAGCAGCTTAGATCGGGGGCGAGGGGAAAAACTGTTTTTT. Translation: CASSLDRGRGEKLFF. The chain carries TRBV13 and TRBJ1-4, with a possible D match to TRBD1 (6 bases). V was shortened by 1 base and J by 8 bases, with 14 bases between the two germline ends. Germline CDR1 reads PRHDT; CDR2 reads FYEKMQ (reference sequence). The CDR3 is 15 amino acids. Full variable domain (remainder filled in from reference TRBV13 and TRBJ1-4): AAGVIQSPRHLIKEKRETATLKCYPIPRHDTVYWYQQGPGQDPQFLISFYEKMQSDKGSIPDRFSAQQFSDYHSELNMSSLELGDSALYFCASSLDRGRGEKLFFGSGTQLSVL.